One T cell receptor (beta chain) is described in this entry. The antigen is undetermined. CDR3 size: 14 residues. Germline CDR1 reads SEHNR; CDR2 reads FQNEAQ (reference sequence). Trimming took off 5 bases at V and 4 bases at J, with 15 bases between the two ends. This sample is drawn from a study of T-cell reconstitution after alpha-beta-depleted transplantation in children. Findings and caveats of the study: Elevated TCRbeta diversity at day 60 was traced, in some patients, to surviving recipient T cells and thymic progenitors.

Unique molecular identifiers were used in preparing the TCRbeta library. MiXCR was run by TCRdb on the PCR reads, yielding one entry per CDR3 protein. Among tens of thousands of distinct CDR3 sequences listed, roughly 46% were seen once. This specimen consisted of PBMCs, mostly from graft donor cells, obtained 360 days after TCRalphabeta/CD19-depleted stem cell transplant. This clonotype originated in a male patient aged 5 to 17 who had a stem cell transplant for acute lymphoblastic leukemia, so the T cells may come from the graft donor. The chain couples TRBV7-9 to TRBJ2-7; the D is unclear. The CDR3 loop reads CASSPMREDYEQYF. DNA of the CDR3: TGTGCCAGCAGCCCTATGAGAGAGGATTACGAGCAGTACTTC. Full variable domain (rest looked up from reference TRBV7-9 and TRBJ2-7): DTGVSQNPRHKITKRGQNVTFRCDPISEHNRLYWYRQTLGQGPEFLTYFQNEAQLEKSRLLSDRFSAERPKGSFSTLEIQRTEQGDSAMYLCASSPMREDYEQYFGPGTRLTVT.